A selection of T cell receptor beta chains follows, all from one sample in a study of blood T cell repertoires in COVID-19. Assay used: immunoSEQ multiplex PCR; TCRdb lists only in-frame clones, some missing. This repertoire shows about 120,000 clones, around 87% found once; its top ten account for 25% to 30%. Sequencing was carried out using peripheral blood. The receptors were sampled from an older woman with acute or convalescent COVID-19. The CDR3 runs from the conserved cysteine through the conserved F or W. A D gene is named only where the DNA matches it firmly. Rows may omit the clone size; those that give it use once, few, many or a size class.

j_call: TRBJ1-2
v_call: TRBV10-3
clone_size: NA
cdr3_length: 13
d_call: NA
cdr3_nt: TGTGCCATCAAAGCGGACCAGAGAGGGGGCTACACCTTC
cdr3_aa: CAIKADQRGGYTF

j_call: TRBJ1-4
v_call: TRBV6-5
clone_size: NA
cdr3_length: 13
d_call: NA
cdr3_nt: TGTGCCAGCATGGACACCCGAGTCGGAAAACTGTTTTTT
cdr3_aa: CASMDTRVGKLFF

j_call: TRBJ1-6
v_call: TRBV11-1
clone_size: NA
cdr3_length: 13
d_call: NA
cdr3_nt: TGTGCCAGCAGCTCTGGACTAGCTTCACCCCTCCACTTT
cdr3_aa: CASSSGLASPLHF

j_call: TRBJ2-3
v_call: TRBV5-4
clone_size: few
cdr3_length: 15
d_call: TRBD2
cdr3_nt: TGTGCCAGCAGCTTGGAAGGGCGGGGGGGAGATACGCAGTATTTT
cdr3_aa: CASSLEGRGGDTQYF

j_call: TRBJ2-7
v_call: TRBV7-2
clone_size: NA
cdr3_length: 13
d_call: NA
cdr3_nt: TGTGCCAGCAGCTTAGAGGGGTTGGGACTGACAGACTTC
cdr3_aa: CASSLEGLGLTDF

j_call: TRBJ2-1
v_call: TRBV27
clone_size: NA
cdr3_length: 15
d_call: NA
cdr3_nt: TGTGCCAGCAGTTTATACCAGGGTTTACGCAATGAGCAGTTCTTC
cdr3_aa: CASSLYQGLRNEQFF

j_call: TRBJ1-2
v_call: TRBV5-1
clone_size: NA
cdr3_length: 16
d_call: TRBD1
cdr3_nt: TGCGCCAGCAGCTCGGGGGCTACAGGGGGCGCGGGCGGCTACACCTTC
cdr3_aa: CASSSGATGGAGGYTF

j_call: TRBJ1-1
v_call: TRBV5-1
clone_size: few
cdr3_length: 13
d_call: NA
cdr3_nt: TGCGCCAGCAGCCCGGTTCCCGGGGCTGAAGCTTTCTTT
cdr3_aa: CASSPVPGAEAFF

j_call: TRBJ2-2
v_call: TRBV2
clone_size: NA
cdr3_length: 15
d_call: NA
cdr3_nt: TGTGCCAGCAGATCAAGGGACACGAACACCGGGGAGCTGTTTTTT
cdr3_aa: CASRSRDTNTGELFF

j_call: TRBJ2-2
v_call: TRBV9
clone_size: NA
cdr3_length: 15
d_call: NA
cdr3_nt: TGTGCCAGCAGCGCCTCCGGCGGCGGCACCGGGGAGCTGTTTTTT
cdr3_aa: CASSASGGGTGELFF

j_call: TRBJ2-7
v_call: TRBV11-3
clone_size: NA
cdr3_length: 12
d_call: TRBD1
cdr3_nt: TGTGCCAGCAGCCGACAGGGTCACGAGCAGTACTTC
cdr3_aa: CASSRQGHEQYF

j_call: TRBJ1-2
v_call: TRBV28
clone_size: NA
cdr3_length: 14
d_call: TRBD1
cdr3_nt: TGTGCCAGCAGGGCTACGGGACAGACCTATGGCTACACCTTC
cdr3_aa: CASRATGQTYGYTF

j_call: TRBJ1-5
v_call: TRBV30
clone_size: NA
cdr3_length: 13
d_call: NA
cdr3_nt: TGTGCCTGGAGCGCCAGCGACAATCAGCCCCAGCATTTT
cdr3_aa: CAWSASDNQPQHF

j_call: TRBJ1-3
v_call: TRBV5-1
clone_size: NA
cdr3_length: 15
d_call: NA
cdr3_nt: TGCGCCAGCAGCTTTTCCGGGGACTCTGGAAACACCATATATTTT
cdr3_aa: CASSFSGDSGNTIYF

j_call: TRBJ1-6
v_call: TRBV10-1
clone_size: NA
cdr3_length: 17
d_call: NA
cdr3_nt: TGCGCCACCCAATGGGGCAGGGCTATGTTTAGTGATTCACCCCTCCACTTT
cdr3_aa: CATQWGRAMFSDSPLHF

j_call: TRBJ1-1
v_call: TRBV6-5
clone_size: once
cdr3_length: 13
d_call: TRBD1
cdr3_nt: TGTGCCAGCAGTCCACAGGGGGGAACTGAAGCTTTCTTT
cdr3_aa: CASSPQGGTEAFF

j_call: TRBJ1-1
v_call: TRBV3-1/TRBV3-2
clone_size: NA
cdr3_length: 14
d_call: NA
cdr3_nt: TGTGCCAGCAGCCAAGATTACAGGGCCACTGAAGCTTTCTTT
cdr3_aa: CASSQDYRATEAFF

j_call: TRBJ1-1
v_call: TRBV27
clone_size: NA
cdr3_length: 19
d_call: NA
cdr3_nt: TGTGCCAGCAGTTTATTGCTTGGGAAACCGTTGGGCAGGGACACTGAAGCTTTCTTT
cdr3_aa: CASSLLLGKPLGRDTEAFF

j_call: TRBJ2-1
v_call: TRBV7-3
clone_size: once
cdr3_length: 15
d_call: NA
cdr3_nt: TGTGCCAGCAGCTTAGATCGACAGAACTACAATGAGCAGTTCTTC
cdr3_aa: CASSLDRQNYNEQFF

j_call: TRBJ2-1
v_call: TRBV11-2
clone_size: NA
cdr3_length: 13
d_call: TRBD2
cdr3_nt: TGTGCCAGCAGTCCGGGACTAGCTTTTGAGCAGTTCTTC
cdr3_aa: CASSPGLAFEQFF

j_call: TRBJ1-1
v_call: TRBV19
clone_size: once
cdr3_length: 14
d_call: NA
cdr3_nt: TGTGCCAGTACCCCTACAGAATTGAACACTGAAGCTTTCTTT
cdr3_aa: CASTPTELNTEAFF

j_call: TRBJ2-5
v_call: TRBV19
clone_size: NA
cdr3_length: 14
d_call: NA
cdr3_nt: TGTGCCAGTAGTTCCCGGGACTACCAAGAGACCCAGTACTTC
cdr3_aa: CASSSRDYQETQYF

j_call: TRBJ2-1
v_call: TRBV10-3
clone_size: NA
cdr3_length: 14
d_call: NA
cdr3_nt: TGTGCCATCAAATTTGGACTTACTAACAATGAGCAGTTCTTC
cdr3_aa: CAIKFGLTNNEQFF

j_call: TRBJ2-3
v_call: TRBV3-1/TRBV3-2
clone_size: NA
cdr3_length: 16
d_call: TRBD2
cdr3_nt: TGTGCCAGCAGCCAACCCTGGGGGGGAGGGGAAGATACGCAGTATTTT
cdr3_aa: CASSQPWGGGEDTQYF